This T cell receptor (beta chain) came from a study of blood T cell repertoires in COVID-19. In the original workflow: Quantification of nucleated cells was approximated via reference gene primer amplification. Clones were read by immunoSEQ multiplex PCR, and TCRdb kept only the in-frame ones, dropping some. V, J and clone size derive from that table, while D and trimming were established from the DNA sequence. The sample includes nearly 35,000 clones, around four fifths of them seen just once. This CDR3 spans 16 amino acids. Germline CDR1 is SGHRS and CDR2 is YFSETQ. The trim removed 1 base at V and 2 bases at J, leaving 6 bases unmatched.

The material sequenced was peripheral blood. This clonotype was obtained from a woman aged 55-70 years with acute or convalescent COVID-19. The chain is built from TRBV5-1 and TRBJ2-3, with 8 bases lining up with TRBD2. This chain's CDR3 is CASSLQSGGNTDTQYF. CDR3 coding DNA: TGCGCCAGCAGCTTGCAATCGGGGGGGAACACAGATACGCAGTATTTT.